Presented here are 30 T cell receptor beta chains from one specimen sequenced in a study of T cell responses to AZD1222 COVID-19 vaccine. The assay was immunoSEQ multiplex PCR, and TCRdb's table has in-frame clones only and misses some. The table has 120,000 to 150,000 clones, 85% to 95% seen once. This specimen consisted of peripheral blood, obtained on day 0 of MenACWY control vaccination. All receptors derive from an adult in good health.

This chain's CDR3 is CASSLKGRGLSGNTIYF. CDR3 sequence (DNA): TGTGCCAGCAGCCTAAAGGGACGGGGGCTCTCTGGAAACACCATATATTTT. The genes are TRBV7-2 and TRBJ1-3; tentative D call: TRBD1 (6 bases). Germline V lookup: CDR1 SGHTA, CDR2 FQGNSA. The CDR3 extends over 17 amino acids. V dropped 5 bases and J dropped 0 bases, with 17 bases sitting between them.

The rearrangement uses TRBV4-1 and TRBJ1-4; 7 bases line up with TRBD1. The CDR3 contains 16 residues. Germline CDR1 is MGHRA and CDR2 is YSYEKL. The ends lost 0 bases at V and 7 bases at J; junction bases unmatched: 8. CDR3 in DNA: TGCGCCAGCAGCCAAGATATTGCAGGGGGAAGTGAAAAACTGTTTTTT. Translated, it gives CASSQDIAGGSEKLFF.

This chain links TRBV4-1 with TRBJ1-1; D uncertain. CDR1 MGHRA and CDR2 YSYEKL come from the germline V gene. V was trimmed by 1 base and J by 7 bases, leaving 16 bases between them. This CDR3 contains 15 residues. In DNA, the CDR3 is TGCGCCAGCAGCCAAGGGGGTGGACTCCGTGGTGAAGCTTTCTTT. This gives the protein CASSQGGGLRGEAFF.

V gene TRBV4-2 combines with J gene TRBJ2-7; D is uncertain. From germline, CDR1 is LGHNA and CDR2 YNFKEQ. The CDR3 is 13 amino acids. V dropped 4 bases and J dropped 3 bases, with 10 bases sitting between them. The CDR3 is CASSLRNFYEQYF. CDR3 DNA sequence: TGTGCCAGCAGCCTTAGAAACTTCTACGAGCAGTACTTC.

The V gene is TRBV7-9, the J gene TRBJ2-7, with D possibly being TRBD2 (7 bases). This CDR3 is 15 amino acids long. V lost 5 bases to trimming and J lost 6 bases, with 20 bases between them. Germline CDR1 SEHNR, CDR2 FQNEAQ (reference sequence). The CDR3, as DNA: TGTGCCAGCAGCCAGTCGGGGGGCCCTCCGCTCGAGCAGTACTTC. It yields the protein CASSQSGGPPLEQYF.

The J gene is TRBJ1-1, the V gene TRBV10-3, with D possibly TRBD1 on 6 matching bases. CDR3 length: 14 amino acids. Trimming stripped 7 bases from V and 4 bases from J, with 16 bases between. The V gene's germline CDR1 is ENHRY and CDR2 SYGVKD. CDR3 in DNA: TGTGCCATCACGACGGCAGGGGAAGGCACTGAAGCTTTCTTT. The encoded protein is CAITTAGEGTEAFF.

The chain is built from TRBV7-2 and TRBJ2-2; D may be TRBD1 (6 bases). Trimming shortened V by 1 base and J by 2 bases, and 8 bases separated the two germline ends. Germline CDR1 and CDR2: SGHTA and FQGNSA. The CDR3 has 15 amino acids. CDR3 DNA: TGTGCCAGCAGCTTAGGAGGGGGAAACACCGGGGAGCTGTTTTTT. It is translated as CASSLGGGNTGELFF.

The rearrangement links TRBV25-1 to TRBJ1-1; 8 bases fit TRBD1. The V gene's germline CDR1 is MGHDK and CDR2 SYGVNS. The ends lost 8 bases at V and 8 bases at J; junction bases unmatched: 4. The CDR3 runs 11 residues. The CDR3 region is CASGDRGEAFF. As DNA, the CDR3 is TGTGCCAGCGGCGACAGGGGAGAAGCTTTCTTT. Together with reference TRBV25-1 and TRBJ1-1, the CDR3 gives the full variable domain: EADIYQTPRYLVIGTGKKITLECSQTMGHDKMYWYQQDPGMELHLIHYSYGVNSTEKGDLSSESTVSRIRTEHFPLTLESARPSHTSQYLCASGDRGEAFFGQGTRLTVV.

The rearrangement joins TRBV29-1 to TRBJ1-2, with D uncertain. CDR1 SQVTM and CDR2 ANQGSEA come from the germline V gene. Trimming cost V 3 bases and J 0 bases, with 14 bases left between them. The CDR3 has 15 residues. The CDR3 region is CSVDGRGEANYGYTF. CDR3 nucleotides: TGCAGCGTTGACGGGCGGGGTGAGGCTAACTATGGCTACACCTTC.

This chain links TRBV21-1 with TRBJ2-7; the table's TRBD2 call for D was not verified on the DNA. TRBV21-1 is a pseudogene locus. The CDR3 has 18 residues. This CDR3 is CASSKGSKKGTLTYEQYF. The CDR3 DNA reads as TGTGCCAGCAGCAAAGGAAGTAAAAAGGGGACTTTGACGTACGAGCAGTACTTC.

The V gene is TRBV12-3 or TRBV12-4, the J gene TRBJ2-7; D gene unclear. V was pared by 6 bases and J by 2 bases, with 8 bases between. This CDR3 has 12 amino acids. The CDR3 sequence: CASSPRTYEQYF. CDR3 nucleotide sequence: TGTGCCAGCAGCCCCCGGACCTACGAGCAGTACTTC.

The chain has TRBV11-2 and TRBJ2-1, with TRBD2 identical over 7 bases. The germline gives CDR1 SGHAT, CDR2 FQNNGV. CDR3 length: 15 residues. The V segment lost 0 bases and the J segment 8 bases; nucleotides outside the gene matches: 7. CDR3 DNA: TGTGCCAGCAGCTTAGAAGCGGCGGGGAGGGATGAGCAGTTCTTC. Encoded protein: CASSLEAAGRDEQFF.

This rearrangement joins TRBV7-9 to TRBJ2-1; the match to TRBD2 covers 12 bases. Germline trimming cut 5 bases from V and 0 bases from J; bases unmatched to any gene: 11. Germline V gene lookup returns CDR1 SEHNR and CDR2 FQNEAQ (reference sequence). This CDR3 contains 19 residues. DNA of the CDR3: TGTGCCAGCAGCCCACTACTACGACTAGCGGGAGACTCCTACAATGAGCAGTTCTTC. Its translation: CASSPLLRLAGDSYNEQFF.

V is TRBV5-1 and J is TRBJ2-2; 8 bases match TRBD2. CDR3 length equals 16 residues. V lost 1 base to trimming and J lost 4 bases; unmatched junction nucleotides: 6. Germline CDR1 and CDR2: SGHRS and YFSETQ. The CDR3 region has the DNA TGCGCCAGCAGCTTGCGAGCGGGGGCCCTCACCGGGGAGCTGTTTTTT. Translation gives CASSLRAGALTGELFF.

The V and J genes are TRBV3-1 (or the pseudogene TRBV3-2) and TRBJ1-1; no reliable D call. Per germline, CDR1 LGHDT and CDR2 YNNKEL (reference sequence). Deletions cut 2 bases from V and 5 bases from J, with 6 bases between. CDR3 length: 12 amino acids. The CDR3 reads CASSQRGTEAFF. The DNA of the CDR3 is TGTGCCAGCAGCCAAAGAGGGACTGAAGCTTTCTTT.

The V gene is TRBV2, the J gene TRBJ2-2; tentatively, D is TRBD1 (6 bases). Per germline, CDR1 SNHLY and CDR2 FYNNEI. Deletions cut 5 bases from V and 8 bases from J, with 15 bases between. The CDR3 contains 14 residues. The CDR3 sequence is CASSSGGHAGELFF. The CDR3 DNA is TGTGCCAGCAGTTCTGGGGGCCATGCTGGGGAGCTGTTTTTT.

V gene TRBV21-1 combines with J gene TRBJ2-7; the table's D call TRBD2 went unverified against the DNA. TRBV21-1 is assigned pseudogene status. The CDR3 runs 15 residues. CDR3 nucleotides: TGTGCCAGCAGGAATGGGGGGGGCTGGTCCTACGAGCAGTACTTC. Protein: CASRNGGGWSYEQYF.

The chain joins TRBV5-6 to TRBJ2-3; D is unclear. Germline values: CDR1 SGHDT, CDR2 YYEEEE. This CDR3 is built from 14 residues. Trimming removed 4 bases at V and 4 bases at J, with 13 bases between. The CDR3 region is CASSPLDISDTQYF. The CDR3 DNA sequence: TGTGCCAGCAGCCCACTGGATATCTCAGATACGCAGTATTTT.

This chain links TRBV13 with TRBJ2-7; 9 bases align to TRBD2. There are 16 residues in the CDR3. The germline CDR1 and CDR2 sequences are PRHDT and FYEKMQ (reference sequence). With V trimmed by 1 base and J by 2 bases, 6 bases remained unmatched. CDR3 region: CASSLVGGRGTYEQYF. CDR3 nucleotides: TGTGCCAGCAGCTTAGTTGGCGGGAGGGGAACCTACGAGCAGTACTTC.

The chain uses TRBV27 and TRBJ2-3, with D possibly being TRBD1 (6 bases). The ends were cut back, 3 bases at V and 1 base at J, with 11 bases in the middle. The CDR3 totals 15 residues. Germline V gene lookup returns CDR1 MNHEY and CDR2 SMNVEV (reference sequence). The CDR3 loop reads CASSFQQGGTDTQYF. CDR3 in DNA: TGTGCCAGCAGTTTTCAACAGGGTGGCACAGATACGCAGTATTTT.

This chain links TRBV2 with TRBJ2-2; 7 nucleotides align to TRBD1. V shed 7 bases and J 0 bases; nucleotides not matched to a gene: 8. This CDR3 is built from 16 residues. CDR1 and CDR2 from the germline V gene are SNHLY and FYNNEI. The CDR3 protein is CASTSWDSPNTGELFF. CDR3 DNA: TGTGCCAGCACCTCCTGGGACAGTCCGAACACCGGGGAGCTGTTTTTT.

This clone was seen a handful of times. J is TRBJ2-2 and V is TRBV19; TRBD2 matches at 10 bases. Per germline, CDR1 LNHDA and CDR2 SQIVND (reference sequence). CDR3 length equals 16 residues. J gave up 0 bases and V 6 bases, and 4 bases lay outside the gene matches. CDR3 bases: TGTGCCAGTAGGGGGAGCGGGAGGGCGAACACCGGGGAGCTGTTTTTT. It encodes CASRGSGRANTGELFF.

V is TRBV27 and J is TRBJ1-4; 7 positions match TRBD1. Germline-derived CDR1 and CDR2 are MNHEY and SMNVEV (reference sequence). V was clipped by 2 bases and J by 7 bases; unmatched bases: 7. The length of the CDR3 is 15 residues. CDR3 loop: CASSLGGGLGEKLFF. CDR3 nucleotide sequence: TGTGCCAGCAGTTTAGGAGGGGGCTTAGGTGAAAAACTGTTTTTT. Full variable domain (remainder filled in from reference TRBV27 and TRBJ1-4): EAQVTQNPRYLITVTGKKLTVTCSQNMNHEYMSWYRQDPGLGLRQIYYSMNVEVTDKGDVPEGYKVSRKEKRNFPLILESPSPNQTSLYFCASSLGGGLGEKLFFGSGTQLSVL.

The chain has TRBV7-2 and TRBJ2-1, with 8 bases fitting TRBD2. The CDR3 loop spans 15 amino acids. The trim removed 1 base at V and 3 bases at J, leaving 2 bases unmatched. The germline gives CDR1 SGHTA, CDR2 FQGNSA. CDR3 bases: TGTGCCAGCAGCTTAGGCGGGGGGTACTACAATGAGCAGTTCTTC. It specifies CASSLGGGYYNEQFF.

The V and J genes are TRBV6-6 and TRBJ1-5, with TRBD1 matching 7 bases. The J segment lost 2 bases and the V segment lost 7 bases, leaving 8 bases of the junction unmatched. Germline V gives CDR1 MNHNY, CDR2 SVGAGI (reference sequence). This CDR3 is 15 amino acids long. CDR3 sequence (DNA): TGTGCCAGCACTTATTCAACAGGGGGCAATCAGCCCCAGCATTTT. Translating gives CASTYSTGGNQPQHF.

Written as DNA, the CDR3 is TGTGCCAGCAGTTCAATAGACCGAGTCACTGAAGCTTTCTTT. Encoded protein: CASSSIDRVTEAFF. The V gene is TRBV28, the J gene TRBJ1-1, with unresolved D. Between the trimmed V and J ends, which lost 4 bases and 4 bases, there was a span of 13 bases. CDR1 and CDR2 (germline): MDHEN, SYDVKM. The CDR3 length is 14 residues.

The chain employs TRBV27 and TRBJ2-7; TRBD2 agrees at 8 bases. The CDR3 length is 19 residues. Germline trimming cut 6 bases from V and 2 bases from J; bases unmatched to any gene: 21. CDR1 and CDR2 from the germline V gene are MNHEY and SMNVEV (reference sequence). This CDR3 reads CASSGGRKAGASLAYEQYF. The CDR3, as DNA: TGTGCCAGCAGCGGCGGGCGGAAAGCGGGGGCCTCACTGGCCTACGAGCAGTACTTC.

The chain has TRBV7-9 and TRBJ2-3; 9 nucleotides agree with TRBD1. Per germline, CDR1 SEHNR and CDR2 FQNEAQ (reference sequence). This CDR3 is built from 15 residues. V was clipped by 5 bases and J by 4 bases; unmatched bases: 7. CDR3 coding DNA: TGTGCCAGCAGCCAGAGGACAGGGGCGGCAGATACGCAGTATTTT. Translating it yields CASSQRTGAADTQYF.

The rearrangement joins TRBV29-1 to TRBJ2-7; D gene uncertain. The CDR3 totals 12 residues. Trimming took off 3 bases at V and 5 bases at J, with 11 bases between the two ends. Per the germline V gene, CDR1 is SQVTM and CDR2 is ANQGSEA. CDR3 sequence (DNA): TGCAGCGTTGACCCAGGCCAGCACGAGCAGTACTTC. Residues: CSVDPGQHEQYF.

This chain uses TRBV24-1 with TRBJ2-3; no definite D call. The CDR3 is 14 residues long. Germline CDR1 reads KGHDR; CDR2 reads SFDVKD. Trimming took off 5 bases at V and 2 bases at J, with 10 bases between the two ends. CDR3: CATSVGINTDTQYF. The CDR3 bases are TGTGCCACCAGTGTGGGAATCAACACAGATACGCAGTATTTT.